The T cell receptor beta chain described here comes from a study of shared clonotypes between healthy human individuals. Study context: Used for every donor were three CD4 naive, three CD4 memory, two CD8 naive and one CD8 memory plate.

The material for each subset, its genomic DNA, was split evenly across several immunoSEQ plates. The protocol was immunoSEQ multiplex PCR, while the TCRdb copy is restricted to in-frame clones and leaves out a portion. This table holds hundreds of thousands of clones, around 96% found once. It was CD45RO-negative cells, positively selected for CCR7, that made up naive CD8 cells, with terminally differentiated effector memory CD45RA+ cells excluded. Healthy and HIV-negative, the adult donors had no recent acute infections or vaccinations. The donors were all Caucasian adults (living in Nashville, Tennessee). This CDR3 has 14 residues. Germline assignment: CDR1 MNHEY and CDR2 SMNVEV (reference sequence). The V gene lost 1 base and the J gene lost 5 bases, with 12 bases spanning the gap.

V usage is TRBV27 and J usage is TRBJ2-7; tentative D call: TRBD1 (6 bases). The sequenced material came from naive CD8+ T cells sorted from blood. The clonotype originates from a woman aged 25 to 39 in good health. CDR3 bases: TGTGCCAGCAGTTTATATGACAGGTTCGACGAGCAGTACTTC. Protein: CASSLYDRFDEQYF.